The rows below give T cell receptor beta chains drawn from one sample of a study of T cell responses to AZD1222 COVID-19 vaccine. This table comes from immunoSEQ multiplex PCR, and its TCRdb copy is limited to in-frame clones, with some not included. The profile covers 110,000 to 150,000 clones, with under 95% appearing a single time and about 3% taken by the ten largest. The sequenced sample was peripheral blood, obtained on day 0 of AZD1222 vaccination. The source of these receptors is an adult in good health. The CDR3 runs from the conserved cysteine through the conserved F or W. The D gene is left open where the match is weak. Clone size is given for some rows only: seen once, a few or many times, or a class if the clone is expanded.

j_call	d_call	v_call	clone_size	cdr3_nt	cdr3_aa
TRBJ2-1	TRBD2	TRBV11-2	-	TGTGCCAGCAGCGCGCGACTAGCGGGAGATCTCGATGAGCAGTTCTTC	CASSARLAGDLDEQFF
TRBJ2-2	-	TRBV5-1	-	TGCGCCAGCAGCTTCACAGGACCCCGCACCGGGGAGCTGTTTTTT	CASSFTGPRTGELFF
TRBJ1-2	-	TRBV28	-	TGTGCCAGCAGACTACGACAGGAAGTCTATGGCTACACCTTC	CASRLRQEVYGYTF
TRBJ1-1	TRBD1	TRBV5-8	-	TGTGCCAGCAGCTTCGGAGGGGGCAACACTGAAGCTTTCTTT	CASSFGGGNTEAFF
TRBJ2-3	-	TRBV7-9	-	TGTGCCAGCAGCCCGACAGCCACAGATACGCAGTATTTT	CASSPTATDTQYF
TRBJ1-5	-	TRBV2	-	TGTGCCAGCAGTGAAAGTCGAACCCAGAATCAGCCCCAGCATTTT	CASSESRTQNQPQHF
TRBJ2-1	TRBD2	TRBV7-9	-	TGTGCCAGCAGCCGAACTAGCGGGAGGTCCAATGAGCAGTTCTTC	CASSRTSGRSNEQFF
TRBJ2-7	-	TRBV25-1	once	TGTGCCAGCAGTTGGCAGGGTGGGTACGAGCAGTACTTC	CASSWQGGYEQYF
TRBJ1-5	TRBD1	TRBV19	once	TGTGCCAGTAGTATAGTCGGGACAGGGGACGGACAGCCCCAGCATTTT	CASSIVGTGDGQPQHF
TRBJ2-5	-	TRBV5-6	-	TGTGCCAGCAGCCGTTGGTGGGAGACCCAGTACTTC	CASSRWWETQYF
TRBJ1-3	-	TRBV6-5	-	TGTGCCAGCGGCTCGCGGCCCTCCTCTGGAAACACCATATATTTT	CASGSRPSSGNTIYF
TRBJ2-5	TRBD1	TRBV6-1	-	TGTGCCAGCAGTTCTTTAGGGGGCGAAGAGACCCAGTACTTC	CASSSLGGEETQYF
TRBJ1-5	-	TRBV6-1	-	TGTGCCAGCAGTGAAGGGGTCGGACGGGACCTCAATCAGCCCCAGCATTTT	CASSEGVGRDLNQPQHF
TRBJ2-2	TRBD2	TRBV28	-	TGTGCCAGCAGTATTGGGACTAGCGGGAGATCTACCGGGGAGCTGTTTTTT	CASSIGTSGRSTGELFF
TRBJ2-7	-	TRBV4-1	-	TGCGCCAGCAGCCAACACGACTCAACCTACGAGCAGTACTTC	CASSQHDSTYEQYF
TRBJ2-3	-	TRBV7-6	-	TGTGCCAGCAGCTTTGGCGGGGCCACAGATACGCAGTATTTT	CASSFGGATDTQYF
TRBJ1-3	-	TRBV27	-	TGTGCCAGCAGTCCAGCCGCCGTCCCAGAGCCGGGAAACACCATATATTTT	CASSPAAVPEPGNTIYF
TRBJ1-4	-	TRBV30	-	TGTGCCTGGAGTGCCTGGGAAAAACTGTTTTTT	CAWSAWEKLFF
TRBJ2-4	TRBD2	TRBV7-2	-	TGTGCCAGCAGCTTAGCGCAGTGGACTAGCGGATTAGCCAAAAACATTCAGTACTTC	CASSLAQWTSGLAKNIQYF
TRBJ2-5	-	TRBV7-2	-	TGTGCCAGCAGCTTAGCGCGAGGCAGGGAGTCTACCCAGTACTTC	CASSLARGRESTQYF
TRBJ2-3	TRBD2	TRBV5-1	-	TGCGCCAGCAGCGGCGGGAGGAAGGCAGATACGCAGTATTTT	CASSGGRKADTQYF
TRBJ1-4	-	TRBV6-2/TRBV6-3	once	TGTGCCAGCAGTCTCGGCGTGGTCGGTGAAAAACTGTTTTTT	CASSLGVVGEKLFF
TRBJ1-2	-	TRBV9	-	TGTGCCAGCAGCGTCGGGGGAGCCCTCAACTATGGCTACACCTTC	CASSVGGALNYGYTF
TRBJ2-3	-	TRBV7-2	once	TGTGCCAGCAGCCTGAGGCGGTCCGGAGATACGCAGTATTTT	CASSLRRSGDTQYF
TRBJ1-5	-	TRBV6-5	-	TGTGCCAGCAGACGCAATAATCAGCCCCAGCATTTT	CASRRNNQPQHF
TRBJ1-3	-	TRBV5-6	-	TGTGCCAGCAGGTACGGGGCTGGAAACACCATATATTTT	CASRYGAGNTIYF
TRBJ1-6	TRBD1	TRBV27	few	TGTGCCAGCAGTTACCTACCGGGACAGGGAAATTCACCCCTCCACTTT	CASSYLPGQGNSPLHF
TRBJ1-6	-	TRBV5-4	-	TGTGCCAGCAGCACCCCGGGGGATTCACCCCTCCACTTT	CASSTPGDSPLHF
TRBJ1-6	TRBD1	TRBV9	-	TGTGCCAGCAGCCCAGGGGGGGACAGGTTTTCACCCCTCCACTTT	CASSPGGDRFSPLHF
TRBJ2-1	-	TRBV6-1	-	TGTGCCAGCAGTGCTATAGACCGAAGCAAGGGGTACAATGAGCAGTTCTTC	CASSAIDRSKGYNEQFF
TRBJ1-2	-	TRBV9	-	TGTGCCAGCAGTTCATCAGGGCGCTATGGCTACACCTTC	CASSSSGRYGYTF
TRBJ1-1	-	TRBV18	-	TGTGCCAGCTCACCGGGCGGGGTAGTGAACACTGAAGCTTTCTTT	CASSPGGVVNTEAFF
TRBJ1-1	TRBD1	TRBV18	-	TGTGCCAGCTCACCAGGGACAGGGGGGAACACTGAAGCTTTCTTT	CASSPGTGGNTEAFF
TRBJ2-2	TRBD2	TRBV5-4	few	TGTGCCAGCAGCTTGGGACCTAGCGGGAGGAGGACCGGGGAGCTGTTTTTT	CASSLGPSGRRTGELFF
TRBJ2-7	TRBD2	TRBV7-2	-	TGTGCCAGCAGCCCCCGGCGGGTACTAGCGGGAGAGCAGTACTTC	CASSPRRVLAGEQYF
TRBJ1-1	-	TRBV2	-	TGTGCCAGCACCGGGGGGGGAGATGAAGCTTTCTTT	CASTGGGDEAFF
TRBJ2-6	-	TRBV18	-	TGTGCCAGCTCATCCTCAGGACGGCCTGGGGCCAACGTCCTGACTTTC	CASSSSGRPGANVLTF
TRBJ2-7	TRBD1	TRBV7-2	few	TGTGCCAGCAGCCCAGGGGTTGGTACAGGGGGCTCCACCGGGAGGGAGCAGTACTTC	CASSPGVGTGGSTGREQYF
TRBJ2-1	TRBD2	TRBV29-1	-	TGCAGCGTCCCCAGGGCCCTAGCGGGAGGACCGAGCTCCTACAATGAGCAGTTCTTC	CSVPRALAGGPSSYNEQFF
TRBJ2-1	TRBD1	TRBV4-3	once	TGCGCCAGCAGCCAATTGCGGACAGGGGGCTTGAATGAGCAGTTCTTC	CASSQLRTGGLNEQFF
TRBJ1-1	-	TRBV19	once	TGTGCCAGTGGTTGGGTGAACACTGAAGCTTTCTTT	CASGWVNTEAFF
TRBJ2-7	-	TRBV30	-	TGTGCCTGGAGTCCACTCTACGAGCAGTACTTC	CAWSPLYEQYF
TRBJ2-7	-	TRBV7-3	-	TGTGCCAGCAGCTTGGACGGTTCCTACGAGCAGTACTTC	CASSLDGSYEQYF
TRBJ1-2	TRBD1	TRBV14	-	TGTGCCAGCAGCCAAGTGGCAGGGGGCGACGGCTACACCTTC	CASSQVAGGDGYTF
TRBJ2-7	TRBD1	TRBV7-8	-	TGTGCCAGCCGGACAGGGACGGGGCGCGAGCAGTACTTC	CASRTGTGREQYF
TRBJ1-6	-	TRBV30	-	TGTGCCTGGAGTGTGAGGGGGAGGGGGGCCCTCCACTTT	CAWSVRGRGALHF
TRBJ2-1	TRBD2	TRBV7-3	-	TGTGCCAGCAGCAACCTAGCGGGAGGGCCGGAAGAGCAGTTCTTC	CASSNLAGGPEEQFF
TRBJ2-7	-	TRBV5-5	-	TGTGCCAGCAGCTTAACGGACTACCCCTCCTACGAGCAGTACTTC	CASSLTDYPSYEQYF
TRBJ1-1	-	TRBV27	-	TGTGCCAGCAGCACAGGGAACACTGAAGCTTTCTTT	CASSTGNTEAFF